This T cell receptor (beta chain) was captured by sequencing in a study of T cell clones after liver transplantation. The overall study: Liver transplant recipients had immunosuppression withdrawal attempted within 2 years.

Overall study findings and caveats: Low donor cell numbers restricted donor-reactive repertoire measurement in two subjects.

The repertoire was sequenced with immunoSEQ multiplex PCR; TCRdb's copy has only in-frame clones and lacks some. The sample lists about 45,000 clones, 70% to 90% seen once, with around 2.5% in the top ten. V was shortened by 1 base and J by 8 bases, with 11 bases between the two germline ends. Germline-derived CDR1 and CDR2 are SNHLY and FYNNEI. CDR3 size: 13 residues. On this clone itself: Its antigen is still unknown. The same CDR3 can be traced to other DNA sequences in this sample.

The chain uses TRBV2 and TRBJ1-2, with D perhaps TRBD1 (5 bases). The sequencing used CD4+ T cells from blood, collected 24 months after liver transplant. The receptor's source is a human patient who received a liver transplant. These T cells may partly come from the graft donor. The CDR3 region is CASSEGRVLGYTF. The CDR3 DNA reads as TGTGCCAGCAGTGAAGGCAGGGTCCTGGGCTACACCTTC.